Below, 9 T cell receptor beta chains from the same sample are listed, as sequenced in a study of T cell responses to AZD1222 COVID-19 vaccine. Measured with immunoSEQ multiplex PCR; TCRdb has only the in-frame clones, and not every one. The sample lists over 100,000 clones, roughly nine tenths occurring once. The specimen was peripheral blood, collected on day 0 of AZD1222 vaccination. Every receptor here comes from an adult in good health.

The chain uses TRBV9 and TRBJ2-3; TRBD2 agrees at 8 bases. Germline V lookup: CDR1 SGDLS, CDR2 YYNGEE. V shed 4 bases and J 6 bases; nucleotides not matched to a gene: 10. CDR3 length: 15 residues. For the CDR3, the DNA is TGTGCCAGCAGCAGGACTAGCATCCCCGCCGATACGCAGTATTTT. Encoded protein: CASSRTSIPADTQYF.

In DNA form, the CDR3 reads TGTGCCAGCAGCTTAGAAGGGGGCAGGGGTTCACCCCTCCACTTT. This codes for CASSLEGGRGSPLHF. This chain links TRBV11-2 with TRBJ1-6; 7 bases line up with TRBD1. V gave up 0 bases and J gave up 9 bases; unmatched junction bases: 5. The CDR3 is made up of 15 amino acids. Germline assignment: CDR1 SGHAT and CDR2 FQNNGV.

The CDR3 loop reads CASTPAGASGKSSYEQYF. The CDR3 DNA sequence: TGTGCCAGCACCCCGGCTGGGGCTAGCGGCAAAAGCTCCTACGAGCAGTACTTC. The chain uses TRBV28 and TRBJ2-7, with TRBD2 identical over 7 bases. The CDR3 has 18 residues. Germline V gene lookup returns CDR1 MDHEN and CDR2 SYDVKM. Trimming at V came to 7 bases and at J to 0 bases, leaving 18 bases not matched to a gene.

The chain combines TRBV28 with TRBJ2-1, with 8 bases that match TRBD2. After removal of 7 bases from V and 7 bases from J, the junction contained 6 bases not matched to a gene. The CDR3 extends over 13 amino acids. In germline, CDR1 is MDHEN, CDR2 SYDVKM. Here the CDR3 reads CASNSGSTNEQFF. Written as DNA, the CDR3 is TGTGCCAGCAACAGCGGGAGTACGAATGAGCAGTTCTTC. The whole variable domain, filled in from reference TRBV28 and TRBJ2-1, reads DVKVTQSSRYLVKRTGEKVFLECVQDMDHENMFWYRQDPGLGLRLIYFSYDVKMKEKGDIPEGYSVSREKKERFSLILESASTNQTSMYLCASNSGSTNEQFFGPGTRLTVL.

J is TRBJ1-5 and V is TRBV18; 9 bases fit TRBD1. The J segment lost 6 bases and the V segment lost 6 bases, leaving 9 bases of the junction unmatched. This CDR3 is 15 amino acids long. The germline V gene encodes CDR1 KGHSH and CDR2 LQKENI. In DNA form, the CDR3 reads TGTGCCAGCTCGACCCGACAGGGGGAGGTTCAGCCCCAGCATTTT. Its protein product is CASSTRQGEVQPQHF.

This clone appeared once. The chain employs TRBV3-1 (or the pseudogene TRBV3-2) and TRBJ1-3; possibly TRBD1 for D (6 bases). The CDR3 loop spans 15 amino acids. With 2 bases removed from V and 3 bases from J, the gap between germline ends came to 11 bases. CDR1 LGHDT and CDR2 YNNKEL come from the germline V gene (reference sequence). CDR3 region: CASSQRGARGNTIYF. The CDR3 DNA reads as TGTGCCAGCAGCCAAAGGGGGGCGCGTGGAAACACCATATATTTT.

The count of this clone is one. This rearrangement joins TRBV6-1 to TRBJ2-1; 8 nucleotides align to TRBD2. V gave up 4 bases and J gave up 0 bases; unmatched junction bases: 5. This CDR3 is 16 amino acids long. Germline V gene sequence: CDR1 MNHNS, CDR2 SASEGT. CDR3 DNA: TGTGCCAGCAGTGGGAAGCGGGGGAGCTCCTACAATGAGCAGTTCTTC. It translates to CASSGKRGSSYNEQFF.

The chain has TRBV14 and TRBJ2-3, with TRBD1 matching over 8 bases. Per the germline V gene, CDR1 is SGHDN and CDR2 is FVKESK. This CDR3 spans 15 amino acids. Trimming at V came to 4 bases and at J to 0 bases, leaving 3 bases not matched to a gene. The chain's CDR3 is CASSLGDRSTDTQYF. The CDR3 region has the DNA TGTGCCAGCAGCCTAGGGGACAGGAGCACAGATACGCAGTATTTT.

This CDR3 is CATSSGFAYNEQFF. DNA for the CDR3: TGTGCCACCTCTAGCGGCTTTGCCTACAATGAGCAGTTCTTC. The rearrangement links TRBV15 to TRBJ2-1; 7 bases are shared with TRBD2. The trim removed 8 bases at V and 2 bases at J, leaving 6 bases unmatched. This CDR3 has 14 residues. Germline values: CDR1 LNHNV, CDR2 YYDKDF (reference sequence).